One TCR beta chain is described in this entry. Participants were aged about 18 to 89 years from around 24 US areas. This sample was taken from a study of blood T cell repertoires in COVID-19. Across the study: Sites across the United States, Italy and Spain contributed samples from acute and convalescent COVID-19.

Sequencing was performed with immunoSEQ multiplex PCR; in TCRdb, only in-frame clones are kept and a portion is missing. The sample has 250,000 to 300,000 clones; roughly 90% are singletons. Trimming pared 3 bases from V and 0 bases from J, leaving 18 bases between. Germline V gene sequence: CDR1 LNHDA, CDR2 SQIVND (reference sequence). The CDR3 is 19 amino acids. The J gene is TRBJ2-6, the V gene TRBV19, with D possibly matching TRBD2 (7 bases). Sequenced material: PBMCs or T cells enriched from blood (not recorded which). The receptor was derived from a woman aged 50 to 65 who had been exposed to COVID-19. CDR3 in DNA: TGTGCCAGTAGTATCTACGGGGGGCAAACACTCTCTGGGGCCAACGTCCTGACTTTC. It translates to CASSIYGGQTLSGANVLTF.